These T cell receptor beta chains were read from a single sample in a study of shared clonotypes between healthy human individuals. Clones were read by immunoSEQ multiplex PCR, and TCRdb kept only the in-frame ones, dropping some. The sample holds over 700,000 clones, over 60% seen once. Input material: memory CD4+ T cells sorted from blood. The receptors derive from a woman in her 30s in good health. Both conserved end residues are part of each CDR3. D genes are given only for firm matches. Clone size is not always given. Where it is, it says once, few, many or a class for expanded clones.

j_call clone_size v_call d_call cdr3_aa cdr3_nt
TRBJ2-1 - TRBV6-6 TRBD1 CASRGDSNEQFF TGTGCCAGCAGGGGGGACAGTAATGAGCAGTTCTTC
TRBJ2-7 - TRBV6-5 TRBD2 CASSYSGTRSGEQYF TGTGCCAGCAGTTACTCCGGGACTAGATCAGGCGAGCAGTACTTC
TRBJ2-7 - TRBV7-6 - CASSLNTGLGREQYF TGTGCCAGCAGCTTAAACACGGGTCTAGGTCGGGAGCAGTACTTC
TRBJ1-5 - TRBV5-8 - CASSLTPSNQPQHF TGTGCCAGCAGCTTGACCCCTAGCAATCAGCCCCAGCATTTT
TRBJ2-5 - TRBV28 TRBD2 CASSSRLGLAVATQYF TGTGCCAGCAGTTCTCGTCTGGGACTAGCGGTTGCGACCCAGTACTTC
TRBJ1-1 - TRBV28 - CAGQSNTEAFF TGTGCCGGACAATCGAACACTGAAGCTTTCTTT
TRBJ1-2 - TRBV7-9 - CASSLKSGQKTGGYTF TGTGCCAGCAGCTTAAAATCTGGACAGAAAACGGGTGGCTACACCTTC
TRBJ1-1 - TRBV6-5 - CASSYSLGVGSTEAFF TGTGCCAGCAGTTACTCGTTGGGGGTCGGATCGACTGAAGCTTTCTTT
TRBJ1-5 - TRBV7-9 - CASSKDSNQPQHF TGTGCCAGCAGCAAAGACAGCAATCAGCCCCAGCATTTT
TRBJ2-7 - TRBV27 - CASSFGLRYEQYF TGTGCCAGCAGTTTCGGACTGCGCTACGAGCAGTACTTC
TRBJ2-5 - TRBV5-1 TRBD1 CASSPGQGAFETQYF TGCGCCAGCAGCCCGGGACAGGGGGCTTTTGAGACCCAGTACTTC
TRBJ2-5 once TRBV18 - CASSLAIGRETQYF TGTGCCAGCTCACTGGCGATTGGACGAGAGACCCAGTACTTC
TRBJ2-7 - TRBV28 TRBD2 CASRNLRGGSSYEQYF TGTGCCAGCAGGAACCTTAGGGGAGGGAGCTCCTACGAGCAGTACTTC
TRBJ2-1 - TRBV5-1 - CASSPVGSEYEQFF TGCGCCAGCAGCCCTGTAGGGAGTGAGTATGAGCAGTTCTTC
TRBJ2-5 - TRBV28 - CASSLASGAPEYF TGTGCCAGCAGTTTGGCCTCCGGGGCGCCGGAGTACTTC
TRBJ2-1 - TRBV19 - CASRRFGSSSYNEQFF TGTGCCAGCCGACGCTTTGGGAGTAGCTCCTACAATGAGCAGTTCTTC
TRBJ2-3 - TRBV5-1 TRBD2 CASQQRESPPDTQYF TGCGCCAGCCAGCAGCGGGAGTCCCCTCCGGATACGCAGTATTTT
TRBJ2-1 - TRBV5-1 - CASSLDSSSYNEQFF TGCGCCAGCAGCTTGGATTCGTCCTCCTACAATGAGCAGTTCTTC
TRBJ1-2 few TRBV6-5 TRBD1 CASSSDTGTGSHGYTF TGTGCCAGCAGTTCGGATACCGGGACAGGGAGCCATGGCTACACCTTC
TRBJ2-4 - TRBV4-2 - CASSLKMARAKNIQYF TGTGCCAGCAGCTTGAAAATGGCTCGGGCCAAAAACATTCAGTACTTC
TRBJ1-1 - TRBV19 - CASSRARQASNTEAFF TGTGCCAGTAGTCGAGCAAGACAGGCGTCGAACACTGAAGCTTTCTTT
TRBJ1-1 - TRBV6-4 - CASNGSTNTEAFF TGTGCCAGCAACGGGAGTACGAACACTGAAGCTTTCTTT
TRBJ1-2 once TRBV7-9 TRBD1 CASSQVEGTGRGYTF TGTGCCAGCAGCCAAGTTGAAGGGACAGGGCGCGGCTACACCTTC
TRBJ1-5 - TRBV28 - CASTPGNQPQHF TGTGCCAGCACTCCAGGCAATCAGCCCCAGCATTTT
TRBJ1-5 - TRBV6-5 - CASSYSDGNQPQHF TGTGCCAGCAGTTATAGCGACGGGAATCAGCCCCAGCATTTT
TRBJ2-7 - TRBV19 - CASSARSGGDSYEQYF TGTGCCAGTAGTGCCCGTTCTGGCGGAGACTCCTACGAGCAGTACTTC
TRBJ2-1 - TRBV29-1 - CSVEWTDYNEQFF TGCAGCGTTGAATGGACGGACTACAATGAGCAGTTCTTC
TRBJ1-1 - TRBV4-1 - CASSLPGHLNTEAFF TGCGCCAGCAGCCTTCCGGGACATCTAAACACTGAAGCTTTCTTT
TRBJ2-1 - TRBV15 TRBD1 CATSRSGTGYNEQFF TGTGCCACCAGCAGATCCGGGACAGGCTACAATGAGCAGTTCTTC
TRBJ1-5 once TRBV6-6 - CASTYSVNQPQHF TGTGCCAGCACTTACTCGGTTAATCAGCCCCAGCATTTT
TRBJ2-1 - TRBV7-8 TRBD1 CASSLTTGQVNNEQFF TGTGCCAGCAGCTTAACAACGGGACAGGTCAACAATGAGCAGTTCTTC
TRBJ1-1 - TRBV28 - CASSERGLGRTEAFF TGTGCCAGCAGTGAGCGGGGGCTTGGAAGGACTGAAGCTTTCTTT
TRBJ1-2 - TRBV19 - CASSKAERYGYTF TGTGCCAGTAGTAAAGCAGAACGCTATGGCTACACCTTC
TRBJ2-1 - TRBV5-4 - CASSPGRDQTYNEQFF TGTGCCAGCAGCCCAGGCCGGGACCAGACCTACAATGAGCAGTTCTTC
TRBJ2-1 - TRBV5-1 TRBD2 CASSPFGAGDPFF TGCGCCAGCAGCCCCTTCGGCGCGGGAGACCCGTTCTTC
TRBJ2-2 few TRBV5-1 - CASSFWGREAGELFF TGCGCCAGCAGCTTCTGGGGGCGGGAAGCCGGGGAGCTGTTTTTT
TRBJ2-2 once TRBV29-1 TRBD1 CSVSPPPGQGNTGELFF TGCAGCGTTTCCCCCCCTCCGGGACAGGGTAATACCGGGGAGCTGTTTTTT
TRBJ2-2 - TRBV6-1 TRBD1 CASSATQGAANTGELFF TGTGCCAGCAGTGCGACACAGGGGGCCGCGAACACCGGGGAGCTGTTTTTT
TRBJ1-1 - TRBV28 - CASSLWDMNTEAFF TGTGCCAGCAGTTTATGGGATATGAACACTGAAGCTTTCTTT
TRBJ2-1 few TRBV19 TRBD1 CASSIESGTGGYNEQFF TGTGCCAGTAGTATTGAATCCGGGACAGGGGGATACAATGAGCAGTTCTTC
TRBJ2-6 - TRBV15 - CATSTPTGSSGANVLTF TGTGCCACCAGCACCCCGACGGGTAGCTCTGGGGCCAACGTCCTGACTTTC
TRBJ1-1 - TRBV19 TRBD1 CASSPRDRDATEAFF TGTGCCAGTAGTCCCAGGGACAGGGATGCCACTGAAGCTTTCTTT
TRBJ2-1 - TRBV4-2 TRBD2 CASSQESGTSYNEQFF TGTGCCAGCAGCCAAGAGAGCGGGACTAGCTACAATGAGCAGTTCTTC
TRBJ1-4 - TRBV14 TRBD1 CASSHWDRDHEKLFF TGTGCCAGCAGCCATTGGGACAGGGACCACGAAAAACTGTTTTTT
TRBJ1-2 - TRBV5-1 - CASSLSGNYGYTF TGCGCCAGCAGCTTGTCGGGGAACTATGGCTACACCTTC